Sequencing of this TCR beta chain was carried out in a study of blood T cell repertoires in COVID-19. Some clones are missing from TCRdb's copy, which holds only in-frame ones; the method was immunoSEQ multiplex PCR. Of 170,000 or so clones in the sample, around 87% were seen once. The length of the CDR3 is 14 residues. Germline CDR1 SGHAT, CDR2 FQDESV (reference sequence). The V gene end was trimmed by 6 bases and the J gene end by 8 bases; junction bases not matched to a gene: 6. The source is a man in his forties with active or convalescent COVID-19. The sequencing sample was made of peripheral blood. The J gene is TRBJ1-4, the V gene TRBV11-1; TRBD1 aligns across 10 bases. Here the CDR3 DNA reads TGTGCCAGCAGTACGGGACAGGGGTACGAAAAACTGTTTTTT. Its translation: CASSTGQGYEKLFF.